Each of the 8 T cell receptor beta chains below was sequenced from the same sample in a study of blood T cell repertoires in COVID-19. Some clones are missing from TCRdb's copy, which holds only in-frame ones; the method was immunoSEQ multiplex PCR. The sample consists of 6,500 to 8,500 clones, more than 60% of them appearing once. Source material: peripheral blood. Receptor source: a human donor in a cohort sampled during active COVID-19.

The CDR3 sequence is CASSLGGSATRYGYTF. The CDR3 region has the DNA TGTGCCAGCAGTTTAGGAGGCTCTGCGACCCGCTATGGCTACACCTTC. The J gene is TRBJ1-2, the V gene TRBV28; D is undetermined. Germline V gene data show CDR1 as MDHEN and CDR2 as SYDVKM. The CDR3 contains 16 residues. V lost 2 bases and J 4 bases, leaving 17 bases between the germline ends.

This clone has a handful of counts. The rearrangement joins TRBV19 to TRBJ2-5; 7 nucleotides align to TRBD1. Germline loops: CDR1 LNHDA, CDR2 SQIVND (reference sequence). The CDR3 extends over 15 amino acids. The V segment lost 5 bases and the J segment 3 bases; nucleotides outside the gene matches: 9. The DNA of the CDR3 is TGTGCCAGTAGTTTCTCCGGGACAGAAGAAGAGACCCAGTACTTC. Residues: CASSFSGTEEETQYF.

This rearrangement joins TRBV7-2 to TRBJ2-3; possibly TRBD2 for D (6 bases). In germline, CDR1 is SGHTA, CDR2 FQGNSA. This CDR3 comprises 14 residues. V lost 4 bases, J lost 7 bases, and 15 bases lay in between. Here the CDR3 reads CASSSKAEGNTQYF. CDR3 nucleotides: TGTGCCAGCAGCTCAAAAGCGGAGGGGAATACGCAGTATTTT.

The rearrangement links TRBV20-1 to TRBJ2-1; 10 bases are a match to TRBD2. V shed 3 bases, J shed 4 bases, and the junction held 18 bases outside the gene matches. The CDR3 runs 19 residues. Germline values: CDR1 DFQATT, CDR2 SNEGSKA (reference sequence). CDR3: CSASALAGEEVRGYNEQFF. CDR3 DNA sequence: TGCAGTGCTAGTGCTCTAGCGGGAGAAGAGGTACGGGGTTACAATGAGCAGTTCTTC.

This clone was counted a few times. DNA for the CDR3: TGTGCCAGCAGCCTATCAGGTAGCGTGATCGGTGAGCAGTTCTTC. Translating it yields CASSLSGSVIGEQFF. The rearrangement joins TRBV6-5 to TRBJ2-1; D perhaps matches TRBD2 (5 bases). Germline CDR1 is MNHEY and CDR2 is SVGAGI. The CDR3 is made up of 15 amino acids. V shed 6 bases and J shed 9 bases, with 21 bases lying between them.

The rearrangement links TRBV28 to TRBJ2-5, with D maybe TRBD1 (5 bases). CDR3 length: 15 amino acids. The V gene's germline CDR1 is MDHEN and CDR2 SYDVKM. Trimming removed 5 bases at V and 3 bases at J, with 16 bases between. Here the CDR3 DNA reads TGTGCCAGCAGTCGGGCCCGACAGCGCAAAGAGACCCAGTACTTC. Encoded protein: CASSRARQRKETQYF.

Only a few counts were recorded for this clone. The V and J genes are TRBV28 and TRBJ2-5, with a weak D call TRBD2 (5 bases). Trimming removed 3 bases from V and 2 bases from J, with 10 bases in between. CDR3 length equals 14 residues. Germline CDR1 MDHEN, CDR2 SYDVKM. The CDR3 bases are TGTGCCAGCAGTTTCGAGTCGGGACAAGAGACCCAGTACTTC. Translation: CASSFESGQETQYF.

In DNA form, the CDR3 reads TGCGCCAGCAGCCCGGGACTAGCGGGAGGTGATGAGCAGTTCTTC. Translating gives CASSPGLAGGDEQFF. The rearrangement joins TRBV5-1 to TRBJ2-1, with 15 bases aligning to TRBD2. Looked up from germline, CDR1 is SGHRS and CDR2 is YFSETQ. The CDR3 spans 15 residues. The trim removed 4 bases at V and 8 bases at J, leaving 4 bases unmatched.